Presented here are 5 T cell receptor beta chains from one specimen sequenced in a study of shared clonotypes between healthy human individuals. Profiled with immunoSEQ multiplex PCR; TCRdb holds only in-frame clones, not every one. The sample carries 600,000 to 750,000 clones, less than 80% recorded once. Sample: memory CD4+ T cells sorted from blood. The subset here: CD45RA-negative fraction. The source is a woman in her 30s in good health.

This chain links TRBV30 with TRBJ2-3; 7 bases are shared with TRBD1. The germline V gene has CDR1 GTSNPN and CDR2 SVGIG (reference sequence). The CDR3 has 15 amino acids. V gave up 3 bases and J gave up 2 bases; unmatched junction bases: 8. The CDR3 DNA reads TGTGCCTGGAGCCGGGGAACAGGGGACACAGATACGCAGTATTTT. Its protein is CAWSRGTGDTDTQYF. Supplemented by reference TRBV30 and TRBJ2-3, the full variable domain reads SQTIHQWPATLVQPVGSPLSLECTVEGTSNPNLYWYRQAAGRGLQLLFYSVGIGQISSEVPQNLSASRPQDRQFILSSKKLLLSDSGFYLCAWSRGTGDTDTQYFGPGTRLTVL.

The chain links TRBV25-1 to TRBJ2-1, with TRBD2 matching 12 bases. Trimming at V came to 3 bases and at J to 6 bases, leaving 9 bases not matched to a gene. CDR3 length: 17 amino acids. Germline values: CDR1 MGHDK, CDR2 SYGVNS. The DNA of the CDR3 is TGTGCCAGCAGTGATCAACTAGCGGGAGGAGGTGGCAATGAGCAGTTCTTC. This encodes CASSDQLAGGGGNEQFF.

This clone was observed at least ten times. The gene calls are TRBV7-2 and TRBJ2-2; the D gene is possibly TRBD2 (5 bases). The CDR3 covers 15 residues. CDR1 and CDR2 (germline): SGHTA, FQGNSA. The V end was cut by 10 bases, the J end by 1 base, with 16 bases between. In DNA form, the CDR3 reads TGTGCCAACACTAGTCCTGCGGTGAACACCGGGGAGCTGTTTTTT. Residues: CANTSPAVNTGELFF.

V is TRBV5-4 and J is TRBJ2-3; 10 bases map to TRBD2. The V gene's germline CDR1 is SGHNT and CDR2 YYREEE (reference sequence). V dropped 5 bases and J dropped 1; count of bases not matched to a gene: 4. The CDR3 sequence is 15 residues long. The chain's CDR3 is CASSAGTSGTDTQYF. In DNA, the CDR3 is TGTGCCAGCAGTGCCGGGACTAGCGGCACAGATACGCAGTATTTT.

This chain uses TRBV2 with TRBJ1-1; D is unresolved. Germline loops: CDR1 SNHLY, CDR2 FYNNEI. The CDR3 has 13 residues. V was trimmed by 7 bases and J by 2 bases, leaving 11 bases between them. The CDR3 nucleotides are TGTGCCAGCACCCGGGAGGGAAACACTGAAGCTTTCTTT. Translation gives CASTREGNTEAFF.